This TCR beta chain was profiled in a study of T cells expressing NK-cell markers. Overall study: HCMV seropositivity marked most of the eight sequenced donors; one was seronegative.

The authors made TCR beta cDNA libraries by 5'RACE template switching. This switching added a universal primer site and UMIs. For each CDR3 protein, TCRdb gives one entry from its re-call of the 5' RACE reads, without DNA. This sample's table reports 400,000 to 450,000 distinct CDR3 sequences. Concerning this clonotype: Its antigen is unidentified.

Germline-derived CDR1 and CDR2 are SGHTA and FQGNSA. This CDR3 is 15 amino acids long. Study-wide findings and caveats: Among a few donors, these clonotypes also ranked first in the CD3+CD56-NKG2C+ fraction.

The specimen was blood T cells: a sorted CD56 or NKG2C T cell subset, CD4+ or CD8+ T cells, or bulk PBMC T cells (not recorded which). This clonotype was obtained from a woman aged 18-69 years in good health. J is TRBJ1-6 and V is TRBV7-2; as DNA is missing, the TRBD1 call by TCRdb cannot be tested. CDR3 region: CASSSPGQLLSPLHF.